The source of this T cell receptor (beta chain) is a study of blood T cell repertoires in COVID-19 (dated by TCRdb to about 2020). For the study in its entirety: Samples from collaborators originated in the United States, Italy and Spain and spanned both the acute and convalescent phases of COVID-19. The material from the prospective study consisted of cDNA or gDNA derived from T cells, B-cell-depleted T cells, or PBMCs. Deeply sampled blood TCRbeta repertoires from subjects exposed to, actively infected with, or recovered from COVID-19 were included in the dataset. The repertoires were released in a freely available public database meant as a resource for research on the immune response to SARS-CoV-2. The samples were drawn from two sources: the first 160 participants of the ongoing ImmuneRACE study, and 1,000 to 1,500 subjects contributed by 6 global collaborators. The sample metadata nearly always contained a de-identified subject ID, COVID-19 status, age in years and sex. HLA class I and class II types, where available, came from metadata supplied by the sample provider rather than from assay-based typing. Results and caveats for the whole study, not just this receptor: How much clinical and demographic metadata was included differed by source and by participant, and the metadata was provided uncurated.

Whole blood was collected in K2EDTA tubes by collaborating institutions according to the institutions' own protocols. For TCRbeta analysis, collaborator samples were shipped as frozen whole blood, as isolated PBMCs, or as DNA extracted from either sample type. TCRbeta CDR3 regions were amplified from genomic DNA by means of the immunoSEQ Assay, a bias-controlled multiplex PCR. In the paper's pipeline: Within the assay, amplification of reference gene primers was used to estimate how many nucleated cells each sample contained. Sequence reads were collapsed and filtered to measure the absolute abundance of every unique TCRbeta CDR3 rearrangement. Productive Simpson clonality was computed per sample as the square root of Simpson's diversity index over productive rearrangements. TCRdb provides this immuneACCESS table in a form limited to in-frame rearrangements. Some clones are lacking; in checked studies, under half of them reflect an unresolved V gene, and why the rest are absent is not known. The DNA was the basis for D and trimming; V, J and clone size are from that table. The sample table contains some 400,000 clones; only one count was recorded for more than 75% of them. The top ten hold about 3% of the sample.

With respect to this clone: Its antigen has not been determined. The input lacks base qualities; no much larger clone sits a single base away.

From the cysteine up to the phenylalanine, the CDR3 has a length of 18 residues. The CDR3 DNA has 54 bases and is translated from base 1. Clipping removes 1 base from V and 3 bases from J, with 11 as the unmatched junction base count. Based on the germline V gene, the CDR1 and CDR2 sequences are LGHNA and YNFKEQ. Material: peripheral blood. The receptor chain draws on TRBV4-2 and TRBJ2-3, with 9 bases aligning to TRBD2. This TCR was recovered from a human donor in a cohort sampled during active COVID-19. For the CDR3, the sequence is CASSQGLVEAGGTDTQYF. The nucleotide sequence reads TGTGCCAGCAGCCAAGGATTAGTGGAAGCGGGGGGAACAGATACGCAGTATTTT.